This passage covers 8 T cell receptor beta chains from one sample sequenced in a study of tumor-infiltrating lymphocytes in primary liver carcinoma. Starting from roughly 540 ng of total RNA, TCR beta cDNA was produced with a primer in the constant region. Each TCR beta library was derived from three nested multiplex PCR rounds that employed slightly modified ARM-PCR. TRBV1-TRBV30 forward primers and a C-beta reverse primer were used in the first two PCR rounds, which each ran for approximately 11 cycles. TCRdb re-called the multiplex PCR reads through MiXCR, storing one row per CDR3 protein. The sample has over 250,000 distinct CDR3 sequences; almost 60% are singletons. They got blood RNA out of unsorted whole blood and also pulled out germline DNA. Sequencing was performed on peripheral blood. Receptor source: a woman in her 30s with primary liver carcinoma and hepatitis B virus infection.

A word on this clonotype: No conserved phenylalanine or tryptophan is present at the end of the CDR3, so a read error is the likely explanation. The V gene is TRBV11-2, the J gene TRBJ2-4, with D possibly matching TRBD2 (5 bases). Germline V gene sequence: CDR1 SGHAT, CDR2 FQNNGV. The CDR3 consists of 14 residues. In DNA, the CDR3 is TGTGCCAGCGGCTTAATGGAGGTTGCGAACATTCAGTACCTC. Residues: CASGLMEVANIQYL.

V usage is TRBV29-1 and J usage is TRBJ2-3; tentatively, D is TRBD2 (5 bases). The length of the CDR3 is 13 residues. The germline V and J ends were trimmed by 7 bases and 7 bases, with 18 bases remaining between them. CDR1 is SQVTM, CDR2 ANQGSEA, per germline. The CDR3 nucleotides read TGCAGCGCCCGGGCTAGCACCCGCAATACGCAGTATTTT. Protein product: CSARASTRNTQYF.

The chain has TRBV6-1 and TRBJ2-3; a weak D match, TRBD2 (6 bases). From germline, CDR1 is MNHNS and CDR2 SASEGT. CDR3 length equals 14 residues. V was cut by 10 bases and J by 1 base, with 15 bases left in between. This CDR3 is CATPQEGRTDTQYF. CDR3 nucleotide sequence: TGTGCCACGCCTCAGGAGGGACGCACAGATACGCAGTATTTT.

Regarding this clonotype: Being one base from a much bigger clone, this may be a read error. The chain carries TRBV5-6 and TRBJ1-2; D call uncertain. The length of the CDR3 is 14 residues. Germline V CDR1 and CDR2: SGHDT, YYEEEE. The CDR3 region has the DNA TGTGCCAGCGGCTTTGCGCTAATTAACTATGGCTACACCTTC. Protein sequence: CASGFALINYGYTF.

The rearrangement links TRBV5-4 to TRBJ2-2; 10 bases line up with TRBD2. V was clipped by 2 bases and J by 7 bases; unmatched bases: 8. CDR3 length: 16 amino acids. Germline assignment: CDR1 SGHNT and CDR2 YYREEE (reference sequence). CDR3 sequence reads: CASSFGYLAGGGELFF. CDR3 DNA sequence: TGTGCCAGCAGCTTCGGGTATTTAGCGGGAGGCGGGGAGCTGTTTTTT.

To note about this clonotype: A read error is possible here, since a much larger clone lies one base away. This chain uses TRBV7-8 with TRBJ2-7; TRBD1 matches 11 bases. CDR1 is SGHVS and CDR2 is FQNEAQ in the germline V gene. This CDR3 has 15 amino acids. In nucleotides, the CDR3 is TGTGCCAGCAGCCCCACGGACAGGGGGCTCTACGGGCAGTACTTC. It yields the protein CASSPTDRGLYGQYF.

This clonotype was counted a few times. Just one base apart from a much larger clone, this may be a read error. V usage is TRBV6-5 and J usage is TRBJ2-7; the D call may be TRBD1 or TRBD2 (5 bases each). The CDR3 has 16 residues. Trimming took 7 bases from V and 0 from J, leaving 19 bases between them. From germline, CDR1 is MNHEY and CDR2 SVGAGI. The CDR3 loop reads CASIENRAGSSYEQYF. In nucleotides, the CDR3 is TGTGCCAGCATTGAAAATAGGGCAGGGAGCTCCTACGAGCAGTACTTC.

Concerning this clonotype itself: A single base separates this from a much larger clone, so it may be a read error. The chain carries TRBV29-1 and TRBJ2-7; tentatively, D is TRBD1 or TRBD2 (5 bases each). The germline CDR1 and CDR2 sequences are SQVTM and ANQGSEA. The CDR3 loop spans 12 amino acids. Trimming left V 7 bases short and J 9 bases short, with 19 bases between. The CDR3: CSAGTPPDGQYF. DNA for the CDR3: TGCAGCGCCGGGACGCCGCCGGACGGGCAGTACTTC.